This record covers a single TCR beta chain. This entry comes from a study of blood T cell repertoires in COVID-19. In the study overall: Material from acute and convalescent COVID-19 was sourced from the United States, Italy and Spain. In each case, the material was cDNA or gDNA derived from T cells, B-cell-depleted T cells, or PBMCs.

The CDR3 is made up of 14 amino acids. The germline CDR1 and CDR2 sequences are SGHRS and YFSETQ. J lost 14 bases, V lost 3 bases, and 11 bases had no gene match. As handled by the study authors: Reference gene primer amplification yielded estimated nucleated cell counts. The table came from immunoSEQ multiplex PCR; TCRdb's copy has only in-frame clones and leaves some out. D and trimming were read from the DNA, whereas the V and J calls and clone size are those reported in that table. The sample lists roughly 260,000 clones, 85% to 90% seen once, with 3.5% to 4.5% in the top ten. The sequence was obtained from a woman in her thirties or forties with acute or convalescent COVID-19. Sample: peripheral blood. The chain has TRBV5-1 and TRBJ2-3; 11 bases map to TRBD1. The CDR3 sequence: CASSSKPRDRGTYF. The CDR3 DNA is TGCGCCAGCAGCTCAAAACCCCGGGACAGGGGGACGTATTTT.